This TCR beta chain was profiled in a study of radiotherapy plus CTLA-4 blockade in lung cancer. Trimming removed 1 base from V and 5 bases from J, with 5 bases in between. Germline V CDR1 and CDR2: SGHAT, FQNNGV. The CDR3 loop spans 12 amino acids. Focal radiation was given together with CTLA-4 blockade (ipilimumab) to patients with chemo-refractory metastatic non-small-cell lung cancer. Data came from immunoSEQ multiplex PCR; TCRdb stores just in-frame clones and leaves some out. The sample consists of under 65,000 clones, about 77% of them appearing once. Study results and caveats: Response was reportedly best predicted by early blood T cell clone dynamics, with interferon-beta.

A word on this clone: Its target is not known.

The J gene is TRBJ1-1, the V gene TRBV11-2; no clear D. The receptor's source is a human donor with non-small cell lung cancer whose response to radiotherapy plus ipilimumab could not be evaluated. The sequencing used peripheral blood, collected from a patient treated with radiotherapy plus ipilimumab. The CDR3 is CASSLGDTEAFF. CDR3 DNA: TGTGCCAGCAGCTTAGGCGATACTGAAGCTTTCTTT.